The present entry profiles one TCR beta chain with its context. At one of its ends the junction is not consistent with the germline gene, which may arise from a read error. This sample is part of a study of metastatic and nonmetastatic thyroid tumors. Looking at the study overall: Repertoires of blood and of tissue (tumor or nodule) from malignant and benign thyroid patients were compared.

The CDR3 extends over 17 amino acids. The germline CDR1 and CDR2 sequences are SGHVS and FQNEAQ. TCRdb reanalyzed the PCR reads with MiXCR. Seen here are tens of thousands of clones, 25% to 30% observed once, and the top ten hold roughly 5.9%. Patients had received no treatment of any kind before thyroid surgery. The specimen sequenced was tumor tissue. The J gene is TRBJ2-7, the V gene TRBV7-8, with TRBD2 matching over 12 bases. This TCR was sampled from a female donor with papillary thyroid cancer or a benign thyroid nodule (not recorded which). Some clones in this sample may be carry-over from other donors' samples. This CDR3 is CASSSLAGGPRTYKQYF. The DNA for the CDR3 is TGTGCCAGCAGCTCACTAGCGGGGGGCCCCAGAACCTACAAGCAGTACTTC.